A single sample is the source of the 5 T cell receptor beta chains below, sequenced in a study of T cell responses to AZD1222 COVID-19 vaccine. Only in-frame clones appear in the TCRdb table, and some are missing; sequencing was by immunoSEQ multiplex PCR. The sample lists roughly 96,000 clones; approximately 90% were seen once. The sample was peripheral blood, taken on day 0 of AZD1222 vaccination. These receptors all stem from an adult in good health.

The chain uses TRBV6-5 and TRBJ2-7; D is possibly TRBD2 (6 bases). Germline values: CDR1 MNHEY, CDR2 SVGAGI. V dropped 0 bases and J dropped 1 base, with 13 bases sitting between them. The CDR3 runs to 16 residues. In DNA, the CDR3 is TGTGCCAGCAGTTACTCTAGGAGGGCACTTTCCTACGAGCAGTACTTC. Protein: CASSYSRRALSYEQYF.

This clone was found once. The gene calls are TRBV6-4 and TRBJ1-4, with D possibly being TRBD1 (5 bases). Trimming took 6 bases from V and 8 from J, leaving 19 bases between them. In germline, CDR1 is MRHNA, CDR2 SNTAGT. This CDR3 contains 15 residues. For the CDR3, the DNA is TGTGCCAGCAGCGCCGAAGGAAGGGGAGGAGAAAAACTGTTTTTT. Protein product: CASSAEGRGGEKLFF.

The gene calls are TRBV18 and TRBJ2-3; 7 bases fit TRBD1. The trim removed 4 bases at V and 5 bases at J, leaving 21 bases unmatched. CDR1 KGHSH and CDR2 LQKENI come from the germline V gene. This CDR3 has 19 amino acids. CDR3 sequence (DNA): TGTGCCAGCTCACACCCCCGTTTCATGCCTAGGGACAGCCTAGATACGCAGTATTTT. As protein: CASSHPRFMPRDSLDTQYF.

This sequence joins TRBV5-1 and TRBJ2-1; D is perhaps TRBD1 (9 bases). CDR3 size: 17 residues. Between the trimmed V and J ends, which lost 3 bases and 10 bases, there was a span of 26 bases. CDR1 and CDR2 (germline): SGHRS, YFSETQ. The CDR3 nucleotides read TGCGCCAGCAGCTCGGGGGGGACAGGGCCGAGCTTTTGGGAGCAGTTCTTC. This gives the protein CASSSGGTGPSFWEQFF.

This clone was recorded once. V gene TRBV18 combines with J gene TRBJ1-4; TRBD1 is a possible D gene (6 bases). The V gene lost 2 bases and the J gene lost 4 bases, with 11 bases spanning the gap. This CDR3 has 15 residues. Germline CDR1 and CDR2: KGHSH and LQKENI. CDR3 sequence: CASSPSGAVNEKLFF. The CDR3 DNA follows: TGTGCCAGCTCACCATCAGGGGCCGTTAATGAAAAACTGTTTTTT. The full variable domain, its missing parts supplied by reference TRBV18 and TRBJ1-4, is NAGVMQNPRHLVRRRGQEARLRCSPMKGHSHVYWYRQLPEEGLKFMVYLQKENIIDESGMPKERFSAEFPKEGPSILRIQQVVRGDSAAYFCASSPSGAVNEKLFFGSGTQLSVL.